The rows below give T cell receptor beta chains drawn from one sample of a study of T cell responses to AZD1222 COVID-19 vaccine. Measured with immunoSEQ multiplex PCR; TCRdb has only the in-frame clones, and not every one. The sample has roughly 140,000 clones, approximately 88% seen once. The sequencing here drew on peripheral blood, taken on day 0 of AZD1222 vaccination. The receptors stem from an adult in good health. Both conserved end residues are part of each CDR3. A D gene is named only where the DNA matches it firmly. Size tells how often a clone was seen (once, few, many) or the class of an expanded clone, and some rows leave it out.

>TRBJ1-5|TRBD1|TRBV6-2/TRBV6-3|.
TGTGCCAGCAGCCCTCTTAAGACAGGGACGAGCAATCAGCCCCAGCATTTT
CASSPLKTGTSNQPQHF
>TRBJ1-1|.|TRBV4-3|.
TGCGCCAGCAGCCAAGTATTAGCGGGGAACACTGAAGCTTTCTTT
CASSQVLAGNTEAFF
>TRBJ2-2|.|TRBV7-6|.
TGTGCCAGCAGCTTTGGGGAGGTTGGGGAGCTGTTTTTT
CASSFGEVGELFF
>TRBJ1-4|.|TRBV18|.
TGTGCCACCCGAAAGGGGGAGAATGAAAAACTGTTTTTT
CATRKGENEKLFF
>TRBJ1-2|TRBD1|TRBV29-1|.
TGCAGCGTTGGGACAGGGGGCGTTATTGGCTACACCTTC
CSVGTGGVIGYTF
>TRBJ1-6|.|TRBV25-1|.
TGTGCCAGCTCGAAAGGGGGTGGTAATTCACCCCTCCACTTT
CASSKGGGNSPLHF
>TRBJ1-4|TRBD1|TRBV5-6|.
TGTGCCAGCAGCGGACAGGCAACTAATGAAAAACTGTTTTTT
CASSGQATNEKLFF
>TRBJ1-6|.|TRBV7-9|.
TGTGCCAGCAGCTTAGGGGCCTTAGAAATTTCACCCCTCCACTTT
CASSLGALEISPLHF
>TRBJ1-1|.|TRBV6-4|.
TGTGCCAGCAGTGACGGGGAGAACACTGAAGCTTTCTTT
CASSDGENTEAFF
>TRBJ1-1|.|TRBV30|.
TGTGCCTGGCTTCGGGGGAACACTGAAGCTTTCTTT
CAWLRGNTEAFF
>TRBJ2-1|.|TRBV5-1|.
TGCGCCAGCAGCCCGGCCTCCTACAATGAGCAGTTCTTC
CASSPASYNEQFF
>TRBJ2-3|.|TRBV7-2|.
TGTGCCAGCAGCCCGACCCCCATTAGCACAGATACGCAGTATTTT
CASSPTPISTDTQYF
>TRBJ1-1|.|TRBV12-3/TRBV12-4|.
TGTGCCAGCAGTCCTCCCAAAACTGAAGCTTTCTTT
CASSPPKTEAFF
>TRBJ2-3|TRBD1|TRBV6-4|.
TGTGCCAGCAGTGACAAGGGGGCCTTTGACACAGATACGCAGTATTTT
CASSDKGAFDTDTQYF
>TRBJ1-5|TRBD1|TRBV4-3|.
TGCGCCAGCAGCCAAGACAGACAGGGGCCGAAGCCCCAGCATTTT
CASSQDRQGPKPQHF
>TRBJ2-2|.|TRBV2|.
TGTGCCAGCTGTTACTTTGGACAGCCGACCGGGGAGCTGTTTTTT
CASCYFGQPTGELFF
>TRBJ1-5|.|TRBV30|.
TGTGCCTGGAGTAGGGGGAATCAGCCCCAGCATTTT
CAWSRGNQPQHF
>TRBJ2-5|TRBD1|TRBV5-1|few
TGCGCCAGCAGCTTGGGTGCAGGGGGCGCGGGGGAGACCCAGTACTTC
CASSLGAGGAGETQYF
>TRBJ2-5|.|TRBV7-2|.
TGTGCCAGCAGCTTAACTAGAAGGGAGACCCAGTACTTC
CASSLTRRETQYF
>TRBJ1-5|TRBD1|TRBV7-2|once
TGTGCCAGCAGCTCCGGGACAGTCAATCAGCCCCAGCATTTT
CASSSGTVNQPQHF
>TRBJ1-2|TRBD1|TRBV11-2|.
TGTGCCAGCAGCGTCGGGACAGGGGGCAACTATGGCTACACCTTC
CASSVGTGGNYGYTF
>TRBJ1-1|.|TRBV24-1|few
TGTGCCACCAGTGACCCCCGGGACCCCCGAGGGAACACTGAAGCTTTCTTT
CATSDPRDPRGNTEAFF
>TRBJ1-6|.|TRBV5-5|.
TGTGCCAGCAGTGGGGGAGGCACCTATAATTCACCCCTCCACTTT
CASSGGGTYNSPLHF
>TRBJ2-1|.|TRBV4-1|.
TGCGCCAGCAGCCAAGACCCCGGCTCCTACAATGAGCAGTTCTTC
CASSQDPGSYNEQFF
>TRBJ1-4|TRBD1|TRBV3-1/TRBV3-2|.
TGTGCCAGCAGCCAAAACCCGGGACAGGGGGGCAAAAAACTGTTTTTT
CASSQNPGQGGKKLFF
>TRBJ1-2|.|TRBV4-2|.
TGTGCCAGCAGCCAAGGGGTAGGACAACCCTATGGTTACACCTTC
CASSQGVGQPYGYTF
>TRBJ2-7|.|TRBV2|.
TGTGCCAGCAGTGCGAAGGATGTAAGGGCCCAGGGTAGGTACGAGCAGTACTTC
CASSAKDVRAQGRYEQYF
>TRBJ2-2|.|TRBV6-2/TRBV6-3|.
TGTGCCAGCAGCCCCAGCTTGCACGGGGAGCTGTTTTTT
CASSPSLHGELFF
>TRBJ2-7|.|TRBV5-1|.
TGCGCCAGCAGCTTGTATGGTGGGGAATACGAGCAGTACTTC
CASSLYGGEYEQYF
>TRBJ2-5|.|TRBV7-9|.
TGTGCCAGCAGCTTAGGCCTACCAATGAGGGCAGGAAAGACCCAGTACTTC
CASSLGLPMRAGKTQYF
>TRBJ1-1|TRBD1|TRBV7-3|once
TGTGCCAGCAGCCCTTCCCCTTTCGGACAGGGGGGGACTGAAGCTTTCTTT
CASSPSPFGQGGTEAFF
>TRBJ1-2|TRBD1|TRBV27|.
TGTGCCAGCAGTCCCCACCCCCCCGACAGGGAGGGTGGCTACACCTTC
CASSPHPPDREGGYTF
>TRBJ1-1|.|TRBV28|once
TGTGCCAGCACCTCCCAAGGTTCGGGGGACACTGAAGCTTTCTTT
CASTSQGSGDTEAFF
>TRBJ2-1|TRBD2|TRBV5-6|once
TGTGCCAGCACCCAAGCGGGGAGCTCCTACAATGAGCAGTTCTTC
CASTQAGSSYNEQFF
>TRBJ2-1|.|TRBV2|.
TGTGCCAGCACTCAGGAAACCTACAATGAGCAGTTCTTC
CASTQETYNEQFF